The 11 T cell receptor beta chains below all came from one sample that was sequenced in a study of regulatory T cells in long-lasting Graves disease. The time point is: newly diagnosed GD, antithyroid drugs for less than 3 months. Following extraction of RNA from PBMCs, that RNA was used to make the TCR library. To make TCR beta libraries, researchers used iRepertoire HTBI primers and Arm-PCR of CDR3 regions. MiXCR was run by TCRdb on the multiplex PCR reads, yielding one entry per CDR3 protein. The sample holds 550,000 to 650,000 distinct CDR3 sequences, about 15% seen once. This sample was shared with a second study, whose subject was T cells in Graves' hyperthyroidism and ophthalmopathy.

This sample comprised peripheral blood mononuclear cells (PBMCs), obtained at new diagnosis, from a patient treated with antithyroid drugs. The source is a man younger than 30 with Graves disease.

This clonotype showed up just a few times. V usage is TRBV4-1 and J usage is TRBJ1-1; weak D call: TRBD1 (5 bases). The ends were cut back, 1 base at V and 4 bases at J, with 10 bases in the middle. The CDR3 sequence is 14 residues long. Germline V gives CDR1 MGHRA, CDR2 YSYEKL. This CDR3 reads CASSQGPGSTEAFF. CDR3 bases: TGCGCCAGCAGCCAAGGCCCAGGGTCCACTGAAGCTTTCTTT.

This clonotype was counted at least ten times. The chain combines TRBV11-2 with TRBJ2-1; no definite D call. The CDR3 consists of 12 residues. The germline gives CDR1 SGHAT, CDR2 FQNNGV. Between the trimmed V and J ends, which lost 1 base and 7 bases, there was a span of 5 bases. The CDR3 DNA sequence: TGTGCCAGCAGCTTAGGAGATAATGAGCAGTTCTTC. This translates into CASSLGDNEQFF.

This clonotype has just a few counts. The CDR3 coding sequence is TGCAGCGTCAGGACAGGGGACTACGAGCAGTACTTC. This encodes CSVRTGDYEQYF. V is TRBV29-1 and J is TRBJ2-7; the match to TRBD1 covers 9 bases. The CDR3 extends over 12 amino acids. With V trimmed by 6 bases and J by 3 bases, 3 bases remained unmatched. In germline, CDR1 is SQVTM, CDR2 ANQGSEA.

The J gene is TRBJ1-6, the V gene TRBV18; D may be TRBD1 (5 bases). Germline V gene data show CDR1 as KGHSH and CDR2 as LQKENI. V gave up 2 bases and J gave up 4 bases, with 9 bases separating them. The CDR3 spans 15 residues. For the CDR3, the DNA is TGTGCCAGCTCACCAGTCGACAGATATAATTCACCCCTCCACTTT. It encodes CASSPVDRYNSPLHF. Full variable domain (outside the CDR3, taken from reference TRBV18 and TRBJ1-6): NAGVMQNPRHLVRRRGQEARLRCSPMKGHSHVYWYRQLPEEGLKFMVYLQKENIIDESGMPKERFSAEFPKEGPSILRIQQVVRGDSAAYFCASSPVDRYNSPLHFGNGTRLTVT.

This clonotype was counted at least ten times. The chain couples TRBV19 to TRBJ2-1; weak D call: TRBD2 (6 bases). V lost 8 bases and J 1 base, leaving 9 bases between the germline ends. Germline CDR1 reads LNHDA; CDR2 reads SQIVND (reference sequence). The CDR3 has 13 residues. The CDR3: CASQRASYNEQFF. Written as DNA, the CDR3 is TGTGCCAGTCAGCGGGCGTCCTACAATGAGCAGTTCTTC.

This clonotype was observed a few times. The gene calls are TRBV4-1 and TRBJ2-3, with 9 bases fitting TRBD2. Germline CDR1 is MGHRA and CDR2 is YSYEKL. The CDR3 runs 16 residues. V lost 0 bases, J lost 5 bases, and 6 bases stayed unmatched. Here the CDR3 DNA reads TGCGCCAGCAGCCAAGATGACAGGCGGGGGGGAGATACGCAGTATTTT. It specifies CASSQDDRRGGDTQYF.

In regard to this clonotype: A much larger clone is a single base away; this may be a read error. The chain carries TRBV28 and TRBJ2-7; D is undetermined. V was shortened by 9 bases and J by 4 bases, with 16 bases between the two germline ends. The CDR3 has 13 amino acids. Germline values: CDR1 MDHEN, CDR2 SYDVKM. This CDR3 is CASFSSARYEQYF. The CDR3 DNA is TGTGCCAGTTTCAGTTCTGCAAGATACGAGCAGTACTTC.

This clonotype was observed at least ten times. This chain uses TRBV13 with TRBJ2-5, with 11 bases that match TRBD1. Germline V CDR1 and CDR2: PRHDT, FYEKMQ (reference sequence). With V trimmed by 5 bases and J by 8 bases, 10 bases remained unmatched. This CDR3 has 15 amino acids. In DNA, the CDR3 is TGTGCCAGCAGCAGGCCGGGACAGGGGGTAGAAACCCAGTACTTC. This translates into CASSRPGQGVETQYF.

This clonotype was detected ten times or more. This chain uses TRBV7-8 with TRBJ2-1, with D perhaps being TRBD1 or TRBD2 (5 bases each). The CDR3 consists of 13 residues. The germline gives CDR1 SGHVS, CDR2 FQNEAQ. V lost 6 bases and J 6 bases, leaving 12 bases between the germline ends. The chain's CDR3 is CASSQGGGNEQFF. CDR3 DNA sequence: TGTGCCAGCAGTCAGGGTGGAGGCAATGAGCAGTTCTTC. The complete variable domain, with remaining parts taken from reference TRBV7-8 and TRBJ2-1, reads GAGVSQSPRYKVAKRGQDVALRCDPISGHVSLFWYQQALGQGPEFLTYFQNEAQLDKSGLPSDRFFAERPEGSVSTLKIQRTQQEDSAVYLCASSQGGGNEQFFGPGTRLTVL.

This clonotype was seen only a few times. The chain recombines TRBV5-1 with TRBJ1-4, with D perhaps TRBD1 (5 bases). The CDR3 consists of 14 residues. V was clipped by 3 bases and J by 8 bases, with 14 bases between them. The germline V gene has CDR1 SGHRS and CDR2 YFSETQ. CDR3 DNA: TGCGCCAGCAGCTGGGGGGGACGTGGAGAAAAACTGTTTTTT. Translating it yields CASSWGGRGEKLFF.

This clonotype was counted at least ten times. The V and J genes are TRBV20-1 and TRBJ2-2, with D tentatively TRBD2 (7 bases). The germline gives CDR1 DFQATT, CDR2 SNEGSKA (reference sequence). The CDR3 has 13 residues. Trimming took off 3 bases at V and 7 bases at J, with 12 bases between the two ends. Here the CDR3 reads CSASEGGGGELFF. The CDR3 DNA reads TGCAGTGCTAGCGAGGGGGGGGGCGGGGAGCTGTTTTTT.